The 18 T cell receptor beta chains listed next were all sequenced from one sample in a study of CD8+CD57+ T cells in acquired aplastic anemia. Genomic DNA constituted the template upon which TCR beta VDJ and CDR3 profiling was performed. TCRdb reprocessed the reads with MiXCR, giving one entry per CDR3 protein. The sample holds about 240,000 distinct CDR3 sequences, 40% to 50% seen once. By flow cytometry, patients selected for sequencing had shown an expansion of CD8+CD57+ cells. Sequencing was carried out using sorted CD4+, CD8+, or CD8+CD57+ T cells (not recorded which) from PBMCs. These receptors all stem from a human donor with aplastic anemia.

This clonotype was counted a few times. This sequence joins TRBV30 and TRBJ1-6; 9 nucleotides agree with TRBD1. Germline V lookup: CDR1 GTSNPN, CDR2 SVGIG (reference sequence). CDR3 length equals 14 residues. V gave up 2 bases and J gave up 8 bases; unmatched junction bases: 4. CDR3 nucleotide sequence: TGTGCCTGGAGTTCCGGGACAGGGTATTCACCCCTCCACTTT. Translating gives CAWSSGTGYSPLHF.

On this clonotype: Since no conserved phenylalanine or tryptophan closes the CDR3, a read error is the likely cause. The V and J genes are TRBV2 and TRBJ1-5, with D unresolved. The CDR3 length is 15 residues. Germline CDR1 and CDR2: SNHLY and FYNNEI. The DNA for the CDR3 is TGTGCCGGCAGAAAAAACAGAAACTGGTTTCAGCCCCAGCATCTT. Translating gives CAGRKNRNWFQPQHL.

This clonotype was counted only a few times. A much larger clone lies a single base off, so this may be a read error. This CDR3 is missing its conserved last phenylalanine or tryptophan, likely due to a read error. The gene calls are TRBV5-1 and TRBJ1-1, with D perhaps TRBD1 (5 bases). The ends were cut back, 0 bases at V and 7 bases at J, with 10 bases in the middle. Germline V gives CDR1 SGHRS, CDR2 YFSETQ. There are 13 residues in the CDR3. The CDR3 is CASSLEGQDEAFL. CDR3 DNA: TGCGCCAGCAGCTTGGAGGGGCAGGATGAAGCTTTCCTT.

The chain carries TRBV4-1 and TRBJ2-5; D not certain. The CDR3 runs 12 residues. The ends were cut back, 3 bases at V and 1 base at J, with 3 bases in the middle. Germline CDR1 MGHRA, CDR2 YSYEKL. The CDR3 DNA sequence: TGCGCCAGCAGCCAGCCCCAAGAGACCCAGTACTTC. This encodes CASSQPQETQYF.

This clonotype showed up many times. The chain's CDR3 is CASSGGLAGENEQFF. In nucleotides, the CDR3 is TGTGCCAGCAGCGGGGGACTAGCGGGAGAAAATGAGCAGTTCTTC. The chain links TRBV7-8 to TRBJ2-1, with 14 bases that match TRBD2. Germline V CDR1 and CDR2: SGHVS, FQNEAQ. This CDR3 has 15 amino acids. J was trimmed by 7 bases and V by 5 bases; bases with no gene match: 4.

The rearrangement joins TRBV24-1 to TRBJ2-1, with 7 bases fitting TRBD1. Trimming at V came to 5 bases and at J to 5 bases, leaving 11 bases not matched to a gene. The CDR3 runs 16 residues. Germline CDR1 and CDR2: KGHDR and SFDVKD. DNA for the CDR3: TGTGCCACCAGTGCTGGGACAGATTTTATTAACAATGAGCAGTTCTTC. Translated: CATSAGTDFINNEQFF.

This chain joins TRBV7-8 and TRBJ1-6; 7 nucleotides agree with TRBD1. V shed 5 bases, J shed 6 bases, and the junction held 13 bases outside the gene matches. CDR3 size: 17 residues. Germline CDR1 SGHVS, CDR2 FQNEAQ. CDR3 sequence: CASSPLQGGQINSPLHF. CDR3 in DNA: TGTGCCAGCAGCCCCCTTCAGGGGGGACAGATTAATTCACCCCTCCACTTT.

A word on this clonotype: At one boundary the junction diverges from the germline segment, which might be a read error. In DNA form, the CDR3 reads TGCAGTGCTCAGGACAGGTTGGATTCAGCCCTCCACTTT. Translating it yields CSAQDRLDSALHF. V usage is TRBV20-1 and J usage is TRBJ1-6; 7 nucleotides align to TRBD1. CDR3 size: 13 residues. Per germline, CDR1 DFQATT and CDR2 SNEGSKA (reference sequence).

The rearrangement uses TRBV27 and TRBJ1-3, with no clear D. The CDR3 consists of 11 residues. The germline CDR1 and CDR2 sequences are MNHEY and SMNVEV (reference sequence). V dropped 10 bases and J dropped 4 bases, with 8 bases sitting between them. CDR3 loop: CATSVGNTIYF. The CDR3, as DNA: TGTGCCACCTCAGTGGGAAACACCATATATTTT.

As for this clonotype: A read error may be the cause here, since a much bigger clone is one base away. The CDR3 nucleotides are TGTGCCAGCAGTGAAACGGCAGGGGGCGCAGATACGCAGTATTTT. Translation gives CASSETAGGADTQYF. The rearrangement uses TRBV6-5 and TRBJ1-5; 8 nucleotides agree with TRBD1. The assigned J gene may be wrong: the sequence end matches TRBJ2-3 better. This CDR3 region has 15 residues. Germline loops: CDR1 MNHEY, CDR2 SVGAGI.

V usage is TRBV20-1 and J usage is TRBJ1-2, with 9 bases lining up with TRBD1. Looked up from germline, CDR1 is DFQATT and CDR2 is SNEGSKA (reference sequence). The CDR3 runs 15 residues. Trimming removed 0 bases from V and 7 bases from J; junction bases left unmatched: 9. The CDR3 loop reads CSARDGRQGDLGYTF. CDR3 nucleotide sequence: TGCAGTGCTAGAGATGGTCGACAGGGGGATCTTGGCTACACCTTC.

V and J are TRBV27 and TRBJ1-1; D not resolved. Trimming shortened V by 5 bases and J by 11 bases, and 18 bases separated the two germline ends. The CDR3 covers 13 residues. Germline CDR1 MNHEY, CDR2 SMNVEV (reference sequence). The CDR3 DNA follows: TGTGCCAGCAGTCTCTCCCGTCGGGAGGAGGCTTTCTTT. It is translated as CASSLSRREEAFF.

The J gene is TRBJ2-3, the V gene TRBV30; 7 bases fit TRBD1. J was trimmed by 6 bases and V by 2 bases; bases with no gene match: 5. Germline-derived CDR1 and CDR2 are GTSNPN and SVGIG (reference sequence). The length of the CDR3 is 13 residues. The CDR3 nucleotides read TGTGCCTGGAGTCTGACAGGGTCGGATACGCAGTATTTT. Protein: CAWSLTGSDTQYF.

Concerning this clonotype: This clone may be a read error of a much larger clone one base away. The conserved final phenylalanine or tryptophan is absent from the CDR3, which likely points to a read error. This rearrangement joins TRBV6-1 to TRBJ1-5, with unresolved D. The CDR3 has 14 amino acids. The germline V and J ends were trimmed by 6 bases and 0 bases, with 9 bases remaining between them. Germline CDR1 MNHNS, CDR2 SASEGT. CDR3 loop: CASSRQYSNQPQHL. The CDR3 nucleotides are TGTGCCAGCAGCAGACAATATAGCAATCAGCCCCAGCATCTT.

This clonotype was detected many times. The chain couples TRBV4-3 to TRBJ2-7; tentatively, D is TRBD1 (5 bases). The germline V gene encodes CDR1 LGHNA and CDR2 YSLEER. The ends were cut back, 0 bases at V and 5 bases at J, with 11 bases in the middle. The CDR3 contains 14 residues. The CDR3: CASSQDHQGDEQYF. The CDR3 nucleotides read TGCGCCAGCAGCCAAGATCACCAGGGTGACGAGCAGTACTTC.

The chain links TRBV25-1 to TRBJ1-3; 9 nucleotides line up with TRBD1. CDR1 MGHDK and CDR2 SYGVNS come from the germline V gene. This CDR3 is 16 amino acids long. V dropped 6 bases and J dropped 1; count of bases not matched to a gene: 7. The CDR3 region is CASSRQGGQSGNTIYF. CDR3 sequence (DNA): TGTGCCAGCAGCCGACAGGGGGGCCAGTCTGGAAACACCATATATTTT.

V and J are TRBV20-1 and TRBJ2-7; 9 positions agree with TRBD1. After removal of 0 bases from V and 7 bases from J, the junction contained 10 bases not matched to a gene. The CDR3 is 15 residues long. The germline V gene has CDR1 DFQATT and CDR2 SNEGSKA (reference sequence). The CDR3 protein is CSARDGGTGLGEQYF. CDR3 bases: TGCAGTGCTAGAGATGGGGGGACAGGGTTGGGTGAGCAGTACTTC.

This chain uses TRBV6-1 with TRBJ2-3, with 10 bases identical to TRBD2. Germline trimming cut 4 bases from V and 2 bases from J; bases unmatched to any gene: 3. In germline, CDR1 is MNHNS, CDR2 SASEGT. CDR3 length: 15 residues. The CDR3 spells CASSGTSGFTDTQYF. CDR3 sequence (DNA): TGTGCCAGCAGTGGGACTAGCGGATTCACAGATACGCAGTATTTT.